This is a list of T cell receptor beta chains from one sample in a study of cytomegalovirus exposure and HLA in healthy donors. Measured with immunoSEQ multiplex PCR; TCRdb has only the in-frame clones, and not every one. The sample includes about 200,000 clones, around four fifths of them seen just once. Material for sequencing was PBMCs. All receptors derive from a man in his forties in good health and CMV-seropositive. The CDR3 runs from the conserved cysteine through the conserved F or W. Each record gives: V gene, D gene, clone size, CDR3 length, J gene, CDR3 DNA, CDR3 protein. D genes are given only for firm matches. Clone size is given for some rows only: seen once, a few or many times, or a class if the clone is expanded.

V gene: TRBV5-4
D gene: TRBD1
clone size: .
CDR3 length: 15
J gene: TRBJ1-1
CDR3 DNA: TGTGCCAGCAGCTTGCCTAGGACAGGGCCGGCTGAAGCTTTCTTT
CDR3 protein: CASSLPRTGPAEAFF

V gene: TRBV6-6
D gene: .
clone size: .
CDR3 length: 13
J gene: TRBJ2-7
CDR3 DNA: TGTGCCAGCGCGAGGGACTTGTCCTACGAGCAGTACTTC
CDR3 protein: CASARDLSYEQYF

V gene: TRBV7-9
D gene: TRBD1
clone size: .
CDR3 length: 16
J gene: TRBJ1-5
CDR3 DNA: TGTGCCAGCAGCCCAGGGGGCTCTTTAAGCAATCAGCCCCAGCATTTT
CDR3 protein: CASSPGGSLSNQPQHF

V gene: TRBV19
D gene: .
clone size: .
CDR3 length: 14
J gene: TRBJ1-1
CDR3 DNA: TGTGCCAGTAGTAGGGCAGCCATGAACACTGAAGCTTTCTTT
CDR3 protein: CASSRAAMNTEAFF

V gene: TRBV19
D gene: TRBD1
clone size: once
CDR3 length: 19
J gene: TRBJ2-6
CDR3 DNA: TGTGCCAGTAGTCTCAACCGGGGGACAGGGAAATCTGGGGCCAACGTCCTGACTTTC
CDR3 protein: CASSLNRGTGKSGANVLTF

V gene: TRBV10-3
D gene: TRBD1
clone size: .
CDR3 length: 15
J gene: TRBJ1-1
CDR3 DNA: TGTGCCATCAGTGAGGGCAGGGGGCGCGAGACTGAAGCTTTCTTT
CDR3 protein: CAISEGRGRETEAFF

V gene: TRBV5-6
D gene: TRBD2
clone size: .
CDR3 length: 16
J gene: TRBJ2-3
CDR3 DNA: TGTGCCAGCAGCTTCCGGACTAGCGGGAGGGGCCAGGCGCAGTATTTT
CDR3 protein: CASSFRTSGRGQAQYF

V gene: TRBV5-4
D gene: .
clone size: .
CDR3 length: 16
J gene: TRBJ2-1
CDR3 DNA: TGTGCCAGCAGCTCCAGGGGTAGCCCGGAGAACAATGAGCAGTTCTTC
CDR3 protein: CASSSRGSPENNEQFF

V gene: TRBV7-9
D gene: TRBD1
clone size: .
CDR3 length: 16
J gene: TRBJ2-3
CDR3 DNA: TGTTCCATTCCGCCAGGGGGCCCCTCCGTAACAGATACGCAGTATTTT
CDR3 protein: CSIPPGGPSVTDTQYF

V gene: TRBV15
D gene: TRBD1
clone size: .
CDR3 length: 16
J gene: TRBJ2-5
CDR3 DNA: TGTGCCACCAGCACGCCCTTACAGGGGGCGCGAGAGACCCAGTACTTC
CDR3 protein: CATSTPLQGARETQYF

V gene: TRBV11-2
D gene: .
clone size: .
CDR3 length: 14
J gene: TRBJ2-1
CDR3 DNA: TGTGCCAGCACCGAGAGGACTCCAGGCACTGAGCAGTTCTTC
CDR3 protein: CASTERTPGTEQFF

V gene: TRBV5-1
D gene: .
clone size: .
CDR3 length: 14
J gene: TRBJ2-2
CDR3 DNA: TGCGCCAGCAGCTTGGGAGTGATAACCGGGGAGCTGTTTTTT
CDR3 protein: CASSLGVITGELFF

V gene: TRBV18
D gene: TRBD2
clone size: .
CDR3 length: 16
J gene: TRBJ2-1
CDR3 DNA: TGTGCCAGCTCACCAATCGGCGGGAGGACCTACAATGAGCAGTTCTTC
CDR3 protein: CASSPIGGRTYNEQFF

V gene: TRBV5-1
D gene: TRBD2
clone size: .
CDR3 length: 17
J gene: TRBJ2-1
CDR3 DNA: TGCGCCAGCAGCTTGGGGGCTAGCGGCCGCTCCTACAATGAGCAGTTCTTC
CDR3 protein: CASSLGASGRSYNEQFF

V gene: TRBV11-2
D gene: .
clone size: .
CDR3 length: 14
J gene: TRBJ1-5
CDR3 DNA: TGTGCCAGCAGCTTAGCGGGGAGGGAGCGGCCCCAGCATTTT
CDR3 protein: CASSLAGRERPQHF

V gene: TRBV5-8
D gene: .
clone size: .
CDR3 length: 14
J gene: TRBJ1-2
CDR3 DNA: TGTGCCAGCAGCTTGACAGAGGGCGACTATGGCTACACCTTC
CDR3 protein: CASSLTEGDYGYTF

V gene: TRBV29-1
D gene: .
clone size: .
CDR3 length: 9
J gene: TRBJ1-2
CDR3 DNA: TGCAGCGTTTCGGATGGCTACACCTTC
CDR3 protein: CSVSDGYTF

V gene: TRBV19
D gene: TRBD2
clone size: .
CDR3 length: 14
J gene: TRBJ2-7
CDR3 DNA: TGTGCCAGTAGTATAAGGGGAAGCGGGGACGAGCAGTACTTC
CDR3 protein: CASSIRGSGDEQYF

V gene: TRBV29-1
D gene: TRBD2
clone size: .
CDR3 length: 16
J gene: TRBJ2-7
CDR3 DNA: TGCAGTGCTGCTGGGACTAGAAAAAGAAATGTCTACGAGCAGTACTTC
CDR3 protein: CSAAGTRKRNVYEQYF

V gene: TRBV5-1
D gene: .
clone size: .
CDR3 length: 14
J gene: TRBJ1-2
CDR3 DNA: TGCGCCAGCAGCTTGGGCAGCGACGGCTATGGCTACACCTTC
CDR3 protein: CASSLGSDGYGYTF

V gene: TRBV9
D gene: .
clone size: .
CDR3 length: 11
J gene: TRBJ2-7
CDR3 DNA: TGTGCCAGCAGCCCCAGCTACGAGCAGTACTTC
CDR3 protein: CASSPSYEQYF

V gene: TRBV6-5
D gene: .
clone size: .
CDR3 length: 11
J gene: TRBJ2-1
CDR3 DNA: TGTGCCAGCAGTAACGGTGGTGAGCAGTTCTTC
CDR3 protein: CASSNGGEQFF

V gene: TRBV19
D gene: .
clone size: .
CDR3 length: 13
J gene: TRBJ2-6
CDR3 DNA: TGTGCCAGTAGCCATGCTGGGGCCAACGTCCTGACTTTC
CDR3 protein: CASSHAGANVLTF

V gene: TRBV30
D gene: .
clone size: .
CDR3 length: 14
J gene: TRBJ1-4
CDR3 DNA: TGTGCCTGGAATGTAGCGGAGACTAATGAAAAACTGTTTTTT
CDR3 protein: CAWNVAETNEKLFF

V gene: TRBV7-2
D gene: .
clone size: .
CDR3 length: 15
J gene: TRBJ1-3
CDR3 DNA: TGTGCCAGCAGCCGCGCCAGGGGCACAGGAAACACCATATATTTT
CDR3 protein: CASSRARGTGNTIYF

V gene: TRBV19
D gene: TRBD1
clone size: .
CDR3 length: 15
J gene: TRBJ2-7
CDR3 DNA: TGTGCCAGTAGTTTCCAGGGACAGGGGCTCTACGAGCAGTACTTC
CDR3 protein: CASSFQGQGLYEQYF

V gene: TRBV10-3
D gene: .
clone size: .
CDR3 length: 12
J gene: TRBJ2-7
CDR3 DNA: TGTGCCATCGGCCTTTCGGGCTACGAGCAGTACTTC
CDR3 protein: CAIGLSGYEQYF

V gene: TRBV28
D gene: TRBD2
clone size: .
CDR3 length: 13
J gene: TRBJ2-7
CDR3 DNA: TGTGCCAGCAGATCCCCTACTAGCGAGGAGCAGTACTTC
CDR3 protein: CASRSPTSEEQYF

V gene: TRBV7-8
D gene: .
clone size: .
CDR3 length: 14
J gene: TRBJ1-2
CDR3 DNA: TGTGCCAGCAGCTTAGGACACCGAAACTATGGCTACACCTTC
CDR3 protein: CASSLGHRNYGYTF

V gene: TRBV9
D gene: .
clone size: few
CDR3 length: 14
J gene: TRBJ2-1
CDR3 DNA: TGTGCCAGCAGCGTAAACTCGCCGTTCAATGAGCAGTTCTTC
CDR3 protein: CASSVNSPFNEQFF

V gene: TRBV2
D gene: .
clone size: .
CDR3 length: 16
J gene: TRBJ2-7
CDR3 DNA: TGTGCCAGCAGACAACAGAGGGCTCGAATGTCCTACGAGCAGTACTTC
CDR3 protein: CASRQQRARMSYEQYF

V gene: TRBV28
D gene: .
clone size: .
CDR3 length: 15
J gene: TRBJ1-4
CDR3 DNA: TGTGCCAGCAGATCCGAGGCACAGGAAAATGAAAAACTGTTTTTT
CDR3 protein: CASRSEAQENEKLFF

V gene: TRBV27
D gene: TRBD1
clone size: .
CDR3 length: 15
J gene: TRBJ2-1
CDR3 DNA: TGTGCCAGCACGCCTGGACAGGGGGACGCGAATGAGCAGTTCTTC
CDR3 protein: CASTPGQGDANEQFF

V gene: TRBV18
D gene: TRBD1
clone size: .
CDR3 length: 12
J gene: TRBJ2-7
CDR3 DNA: TGTGCCAGCTCACGGGACAGCTACGAGCAGTACTTC
CDR3 protein: CASSRDSYEQYF

V gene: TRBV21-1
D gene: .
clone size: .
CDR3 length: 17
J gene: TRBJ1-1
CDR3 DNA: TGTGCCAGCAGCAAAGCGCTGCAGGGGGGAGAGGACACTGAAGCTTTCTTT
CDR3 protein: CASSKALQGGEDTEAFF

V gene: TRBV9
D gene: .
clone size: .
CDR3 length: 14
J gene: TRBJ2-5
CDR3 DNA: TGTGCCAGCAGCGTAGGGGGCCCACAAGAGACCCAGTACTTC
CDR3 protein: CASSVGGPQETQYF

V gene: TRBV5-5
D gene: .
clone size: .
CDR3 length: 16
J gene: TRBJ1-5
CDR3 DNA: TGTGCCAGCAGCCAGACAGGAACAGATAGCAATCAGCCCCAGCATTTT
CDR3 protein: CASSQTGTDSNQPQHF

V gene: TRBV7-9
D gene: TRBD2
clone size: .
CDR3 length: 16
J gene: TRBJ2-1
CDR3 DNA: TGTGCCAGCATTGGACTAGCGGGACTCTCCTACAATGAGCAGTTCTTC
CDR3 protein: CASIGLAGLSYNEQFF

V gene: TRBV5-8
D gene: TRBD1
clone size: .
CDR3 length: 17
J gene: TRBJ2-4
CDR3 DNA: TGTGCCAGCAGCTTGGGCGGGTACAGGACAGGGAAAAACATTCAGTACTTC
CDR3 protein: CASSLGGYRTGKNIQYF

V gene: TRBV10-1
D gene: TRBD1
clone size: .
CDR3 length: 14
J gene: TRBJ2-7
CDR3 DNA: TGCGCCAGCAGTGGGCGACAGGGGGCAAACGAGCAGTACTTC
CDR3 protein: CASSGRQGANEQYF

V gene: TRBV1
D gene: .
clone size: few
CDR3 length: 14
J gene: TRBJ1-2
CDR3 DNA: TGCACCAGCAGCCAAGATGTCGACAGCTATGGCTACACCTTC
CDR3 protein: CTSSQDVDSYGYTF

V gene: TRBV13
D gene: TRBD2
clone size: .
CDR3 length: 16
J gene: TRBJ2-7
CDR3 DNA: TGTGCCAGCAGCCCTCCTCGGGGGAGGGGCGTCTACGAGCAGTACTTC
CDR3 protein: CASSPPRGRGVYEQYF

V gene: TRBV11-2
D gene: .
clone size: .
CDR3 length: 17
J gene: TRBJ1-3
CDR3 DNA: TGTGCCAGCAGCTTAAACCCTTTCCAGGGCTCTGGAAACATCATATATTTT
CDR3 protein: CASSLNPFQGSGNIIYF

V gene: TRBV5-1
D gene: TRBD2
clone size: .
CDR3 length: 15
J gene: TRBJ2-1
CDR3 DNA: TGCGCCAGCAGCCCGGGACTAGCGCAATACAATGAGCAGTTCTTC
CDR3 protein: CASSPGLAQYNEQFF

V gene: TRBV6-1
D gene: TRBD2
clone size: .
CDR3 length: 15
J gene: TRBJ2-1
CDR3 DNA: TGTGCCAGCGACCAATCGGCTAGCGGGAGAGGTGAGCAGTTCTTC
CDR3 protein: CASDQSASGRGEQFF

V gene: TRBV28
D gene: .
clone size: once
CDR3 length: 13
J gene: TRBJ1-1
CDR3 DNA: TGTGCCAGCAGTTTCCCGGGGGGCACTGAAGCTTTCTTT
CDR3 protein: CASSFPGGTEAFF

V gene: TRBV25-1
D gene: .
clone size: .
CDR3 length: 13
J gene: TRBJ2-7
CDR3 DNA: TGTGCCAGCAGTGCCTCGACACTGCACGAGCAGTACTTC
CDR3 protein: CASSASTLHEQYF

V gene: TRBV14
D gene: TRBD2
clone size: .
CDR3 length: 15
J gene: TRBJ2-7
CDR3 DNA: TGTGCCAGCAGCCAACTAGCGGGAGTACCCTACGAGCAGTACTTC
CDR3 protein: CASSQLAGVPYEQYF

V gene: TRBV5-1
D gene: .
clone size: .
CDR3 length: 12
J gene: TRBJ2-2
CDR3 DNA: TGCGCCAGCAGTTCCGTGTCCGGGGAGCTGTTTTTT
CDR3 protein: CASSSVSGELFF